This TCR beta chain is from a study of cytomegalovirus exposure and HLA in healthy donors. Study results and limitations: Trimming of TCR beta V- and J-genes showed a link, identified in a later analysis, to a missense DCLRE1C variant. When a later analysis compared HLA-associated TCR beta chains with equally common others, the HLA-associated chains turned out to be more clonally expanded and to have lower generation probabilities.

Vbeta (60) and Jbeta (13) primers were used in the PCR. Libraries were prepared by immunoSEQ multiplex PCR; TCRdb keeps only in-frame clonotypes and omits some of them. The sample gives roughly 100,000 clones, about 70% of which show up once; 2.8% is in the top ten. Germline assignment: CDR1 SGHNT and CDR2 YYREEE (reference sequence). This CDR3 has 17 amino acids. V shed 4 bases, J shed 0 bases, and the junction held 10 bases outside the gene matches. As regards this clone: The antigen remains unidentified.

There were likely unrecorded immune exposures, though donors were nominally healthy when sampled. Sequencing was done on a sample of PBMCs. V and J are TRBV5-4 and TRBJ1-3; TRBD1 agrees at 7 bases. The origin of this receptor is a female donor in good health and CMV-seronegative. In DNA form, the CDR3 reads TGTGCCAGCAGCCGAGCCGGGACAGTCAGCTCTGGAAACACCATATATTTT. It yields the protein CASSRAGTVSSGNTIYF. Full variable domain (rest looked up from reference TRBV5-4 and TRBJ1-3): ETGVTQSPTHLIKTRGQQVTLRCSSQSGHNTVSWYQQALGQGPQFIFQYYREEENGRGNFPPRFSGLQFPNYSSELNVNALELDDSALYLCASSRAGTVSSGNTIYFGEGSWLTVV.